The 17 T cell receptor beta chains below all came from one sample that was sequenced in a study of blood T cell repertoires in COVID-19. Data came from immunoSEQ multiplex PCR; TCRdb stores just in-frame clones and leaves some out. The sample yields 48,000 or so clones, over 75% seen once. Sequenced input: peripheral blood. The receptors shown here come from a woman aged 55 to 70 with acute or convalescent COVID-19.

The chain uses TRBV5-1 and TRBJ2-2, with D possibly TRBD2 on 6 matching bases. Trimming took off 4 bases at V and 0 bases at J, with 10 bases between the two ends. The CDR3 length is 15 residues. CDR1 and CDR2 from the germline V gene are SGHRS and YFSETQ. CDR3 amino acids: CASSATSANTGELFF. CDR3 nucleotide sequence: TGCGCCAGCAGCGCGACTAGTGCGAACACCGGGGAGCTGTTTTTT.

The chain couples TRBV30 to TRBJ2-7, with a weak D call TRBD2 (6 bases). In germline, CDR1 is GTSNPN, CDR2 SVGIG (reference sequence). CDR3 length: 13 amino acids. V was trimmed by 4 bases and J by 7 bases, leaving 17 bases between them. The CDR3 is CAWTVQRVGEQYF. In DNA, the CDR3 is TGTGCCTGGACGGTGCAGCGGGTCGGGGAGCAGTACTTC.

The chain is built from TRBV9 and TRBJ2-2; 8 bases are a match to TRBD2. Germline trimming cut 4 bases from V and 7 bases from J; bases unmatched to any gene: 9. The CDR3 covers 15 residues. CDR1 SGDLS and CDR2 YYNGEE come from the germline V gene. The CDR3 nucleotides are TGTGCCAGCAGCAACCTAGGGCGGGAGGACGGGGAGCTGTTTTTT. Translated, it gives CASSNLGREDGELFF.

The chain employs TRBV5-1 and TRBJ1-1; 8 nucleotides agree with TRBD1. The junction had 9 bases not matched to a gene; V was cut back by 4 bases and J by 13 bases. From germline, CDR1 is SGHRS and CDR2 YFSETQ. This CDR3 is 12 amino acids long. In DNA, the CDR3 is TGCGCCAGCAGCATTGGACAGGGAAAGGGTTTCTTT. It codes for CASSIGQGKGFF. Full variable domain (rest looked up from reference TRBV5-1 and TRBJ1-1): KAGVTQTPRYLIKTRGQQVTLSCSPISGHRSVSWYQQTPGQGLQFLFEYFSETQRNKGNFPGRFSGRQFSNSRSEMNVSTLELGDSALYLCASSIGQGKGFFGQGTRLTVV.

This chain joins TRBV11-1 and TRBJ2-3; D is unresolved. The CDR3 totals 14 residues. Per the germline V gene, CDR1 is SGHAT and CDR2 is FQDESV (reference sequence). The V end lost 5 bases, the J end lost 4 bases, and 13 bases lay between the germline ends. CDR3 amino acids: CASSPEVAPDTQYF. The DNA for the CDR3 is TGTGCCAGCAGCCCTGAGGTAGCCCCAGATACGCAGTATTTT.

The chain uses TRBV7-9 and TRBJ2-2; D is possibly TRBD1 (6 bases). The CDR3 runs to 16 residues. Germline V gives CDR1 SEHNR, CDR2 FQNEAQ (reference sequence). Trimming removed 5 bases at V and 0 bases at J, with 13 bases between. CDR3: CASSRRDIANTGELFF. Written as DNA, the CDR3 is TGTGCCAGCAGCCGCCGGGACATCGCGAACACCGGGGAGCTGTTTTTT.

This sequence joins TRBV7-3 and TRBJ2-3, with D possibly matching TRBD2 (6 bases). CDR1 SGHTA and CDR2 FQGTGA come from the germline V gene. Trimming removed 0 bases at V and 5 bases at J, with 9 bases between. This CDR3 has 14 amino acids. In nucleotides, the CDR3 is TGTGCCAGCAGCTTAACGGGACTCCAAGATACGCAGTATTTT. Its protein product is CASSLTGLQDTQYF.

This clone was seen a single time. V is TRBV6-6 and J is TRBJ1-6; 8 bases fit TRBD1. Trimming took 2 bases from V and 10 from J; bases not matched to a gene: 7. The germline V gene has CDR1 MNHNY and CDR2 SVGAGI (reference sequence). The CDR3 runs 15 residues. The CDR3 loop is CASSYEGDRRSPLHF. CDR3 DNA: TGTGCCAGCAGTTACGAAGGGGACAGGCGGTCACCCCTCCACTTT.

This clone appeared a single time. This rearrangement joins TRBV4-3 to TRBJ2-3; D might be TRBD2 (6 bases). The CDR3 length is 18 residues. Germline assignment: CDR1 LGHNA and CDR2 YSLEER. V was clipped by 0 bases and J by 0 bases, with 16 bases between them. The CDR3, as DNA: TGCGCCAGCAGCCAAGAGGGCGGGGCGGGCAGCAGCACAGATACGCAGTATTTT. Amino acids: CASSQEGGAGSSTDTQYF.

V and J are TRBV6-5 and TRBJ1-2; TRBD1 is a possible D gene (5 bases). This CDR3 spans 14 amino acids. Trimming removed 5 bases at V and 3 bases at J, with 13 bases between. Germline CDR1 is MNHEY and CDR2 is SVGAGI. CDR3 residues: CASSRGRLDYGYTF. As DNA, the CDR3 is TGTGCCAGCAGTAGGGGAAGATTGGACTATGGCTACACCTTC.

The chain recombines TRBV29-1 with TRBJ2-2; 11 bases align to TRBD2. The CDR3 consists of 15 residues. The J segment lost 9 bases and the V segment lost 1 base, leaving 7 bases of the junction unmatched. Germline CDR1 is SQVTM and CDR2 is ANQGSEA. The CDR3 DNA reads TGCAGCGTTGAAGTACGACTAGCGGGGACAAGGGAGCTGTTTTTT. It encodes CSVEVRLAGTRELFF.

CDR3 residues: CASSRAQGETQYF. As DNA, the CDR3 is TGTGCCAGCAGCCGGGCACAGGGAGAGACCCAGTACTTC. The V and J genes are TRBV7-2 and TRBJ2-5; perhaps TRBD1 as D (6 bases). CDR3 length: 13 amino acids. Per germline, CDR1 SGHTA and CDR2 FQGNSA. Trimming removed 5 bases at V and 4 bases at J, with 11 bases between.

The rearrangement joins TRBV5-1 to TRBJ1-1; D is possibly TRBD1 (6 bases). This CDR3 is built from 15 residues. CDR1 is SGHRS and CDR2 is YFSETQ in the germline V gene. Trimming removed 1 base from V and 1 base from J, with 11 bases in between. The chain's CDR3 is CASSLIPQGNTEAFF. CDR3 DNA: TGCGCCAGCAGCTTGATCCCACAGGGGAACACTGAAGCTTTCTTT.

This chain uses TRBV19 with TRBJ2-6; 9 nucleotides agree with TRBD2. J was trimmed by 0 bases and V by 6 bases; bases with no gene match: 3. The germline CDR1 and CDR2 sequences are LNHDA and SQIVND (reference sequence). The CDR3 totals 16 residues. CDR3 bases: TGTGCCAGTAGGGTTAGCGGGAGCTCTGGGGCCAACGTCCTGACTTTC. Translated: CASRVSGSSGANVLTF.

This chain uses TRBV3-1 (or the pseudogene TRBV3-2) with TRBJ2-1, with a possible D match to TRBD1 (6 bases). This CDR3 has 18 residues. V was shortened by 1 base and J by 0 bases, with 16 bases between the two germline ends. The germline gives CDR1 LGHDT, CDR2 YNNKEL (reference sequence). DNA for the CDR3: TGTGCCAGCAGCCAAGTACCGGGACAACAATTCTCCTACAATGAGCAGTTCTTC. Protein product: CASSQVPGQQFSYNEQFF.

The gene calls are TRBV19 and TRBJ1-2; 10 nucleotides line up with TRBD1. V dropped 6 bases and J dropped 4; count of bases not matched to a gene: 8. The germline gives CDR1 LNHDA, CDR2 SQIVND (reference sequence). This CDR3 comprises 15 residues. The CDR3 protein is CASRHGTGEGYGYTF. The CDR3 DNA follows: TGTGCCAGTAGACACGGGACAGGGGAGGGCTATGGCTACACCTTC.

This clone was recorded a few times. The rearrangement joins TRBV7-6 to TRBJ2-2; perhaps TRBD2 as D (6 bases). CDR1 and CDR2 (germline): SGHVS, FNYEAQ. The CDR3 has 15 residues. Trimming removed 5 bases at V and 3 bases at J, with 13 bases between. This chain's CDR3 is CASSHGDFYTGELFF. Here the CDR3 DNA reads TGTGCCAGCAGCCATGGGGACTTCTACACCGGGGAGCTGTTTTTT.